This TCR beta chain derives from a study of T cells in Graves' hyperthyroidism and ophthalmopathy. Study overall: Before treatment of any kind, peripheral blood was taken at initial diagnosis.

Authors of the study amplified TCR beta CDR3 regions from RNA transcripts. HTBI primers were employed in a first-round RT-PCR of the TCR CDR3. TCRdb re-called the multiplex PCR reads through MiXCR, storing one row per CDR3 protein. The sample shows 350,000 to 450,000 distinct CDR3 sequences, approximately 15% of them seen only once. The hyperthyroidism was newly diagnosed and had lasted under 2 months; the patients were aged 18 to 65. Findings and limits, study-wide: Blood also contained most expanded thyroid clonotypes above 0.001. In validation, the model predicted ophthalmopathy. These predictions came a median roughly 7.1 months before onset.

V lost 0 bases to trimming and J lost 4 bases; unmatched junction nucleotides: 9. In germline, CDR1 is SGHVS, CDR2 FQNEAQ. This CDR3 comprises 16 residues. As concerns this clonotype: The antigen is unknown.

The sequenced material came from blood. This sequence originates from a woman aged 55-69 years with Graves' hyperthyroidism. This rearrangement joins TRBV7-8 to TRBJ2-7, with 7 bases that match TRBD2. As DNA, the CDR3 is TGTGCCAGCAGCTTAGCGGGGGGGATAACGGTTTACGAGCAGTACTTC. The encoded protein is CASSLAGGITVYEQYF.